These 19 T cell receptor beta chains share one sample of origin, sequenced in a study of a mutant IDH1 vaccine in newly diagnosed glioma. TCRdb's copy holds only in-frame clones and misses some; the assay was immunoSEQ multiplex PCR. The sample records some 35,000 clones, roughly 79% being singletons. Their antigen targets remain unknown. Time point indicated: week 5, during vaccination. The vaccine gave 300 ug of a 20-mer mutant IDH1 peptide subcutaneously per dose. This specimen consisted of PBMCs, obtained from a glioma patient whose treatment included an IDH1 peptide vaccine. These receptors were taken from a man aged 50 to 60 with glioma.

This CDR3 is CASKPDLSTDTQYF. CDR3 in DNA: TGTGCCAGCAAGCCGGACTTGAGCACAGATACGCAGTATTTT. The chain is built from TRBV6-4 and TRBJ2-3; D might be TRBD2 (5 bases). The CDR3 covers 14 residues. Germline CDR1 MRHNA, CDR2 SNTAGT. V was shortened by 7 bases and J by 0 bases, with 11 bases between the two germline ends.

This clone was seen more than once but under ten times. The chain's CDR3 is CASSLTLQGQALGAFF. CDR3 nucleotide sequence: TGCGCCAGCAGCTTGACACTGCAAGGACAGGCCTTGGGAGCTTTCTTT. The rearrangement joins TRBV5-1 to TRBJ1-1; the match to TRBD1 covers 7 bases. This CDR3 region has 16 residues. The germline gives CDR1 SGHRS, CDR2 YFSETQ. The junction had 16 bases not matched to a gene; V was cut back by 1 base and J by 10 bases.

V and J are TRBV20-1 and TRBJ2-7; TRBD1 is a possible D gene (5 bases). The CDR3 covers 10 residues. The germline CDR1 and CDR2 sequences are DFQATT and SNEGSKA (reference sequence). Between the trimmed V and J ends, which lost 6 bases and 6 bases, there was a span of 9 bases. For the CDR3, the DNA is TGCAGTGCCAGGGCCGGCGAGCAGTACTTC. It encodes CSARAGEQYF.

The chain uses TRBV7-2 and TRBJ2-7; no reliable D call. Germline CDR1 SGHTA, CDR2 FQGNSA. The CDR3 spans 13 residues. Trimming pared 7 bases from V and 2 bases from J, leaving 12 bases between. CDR3 loop: CASKQWSTYEQYF. The CDR3, as DNA: TGTGCCAGCAAACAGTGGAGCACCTACGAGCAGTACTTC.

J is TRBJ2-1 and V is TRBV7-9; D is unclear. The CDR3 totals 13 residues. Trimming stripped 1 base from V and 8 bases from J, with 9 bases between. Per germline, CDR1 SEHNR and CDR2 FQNEAQ (reference sequence). CDR3 in DNA: TGTGCCAGCAGCTTAGTAAAGGGTGATGAGCAGTTCTTC. It yields the protein CASSLVKGDEQFF. The variable domain in full, completed from reference TRBV7-9 and TRBJ2-1, reads DTGVSQNPRHKITKRGQNVTFRCDPISEHNRLYWYRQTLGQGPEFLTYFQNEAQLEKSRLLSDRFSAERPKGSFSTLEIQRTEQGDSAMYLCASSLVKGDEQFFGPGTRLTVL.

This rearrangement joins TRBV5-6 to TRBJ2-2; 8 bases agree with TRBD1. Germline V gene data show CDR1 as SGHDT and CDR2 as YYEEEE. The CDR3 is made up of 15 amino acids. J lost 8 bases, V lost 0 bases, and 6 bases had no gene match. DNA of the CDR3: TGTGCCAGCAGCTTGGGACAGGGGAAAAGGGGGGAGCTGTTTTTT. This translates into CASSLGQGKRGELFF. The entire variable domain, with the rest obtained from reference TRBV5-6 and TRBJ2-2, is as follows: DAGVTQSPTHLIKTRGQQVTLRCSPKSGHDTVSWYQQALGQGPQFIFQYYEEEERQRGNFPDRFSGHQFPNYSSELNVNALLLGDSALYLCASSLGQGKRGELFFGEGSRLTVL.

There are a few counts of this clone. The genes are TRBV5-4 and TRBJ2-7; the D gene is possibly TRBD1 (5 bases). This CDR3 contains 15 residues. V was pared by 3 bases and J by 1 base, with 14 bases between. The germline gives CDR1 SGHNT, CDR2 YYREEE (reference sequence). The CDR3 DNA reads as TGTGCCAGCAGCTCATTTTCGACAGCGTCCTACGAGCAGTACTTC. It is translated as CASSSFSTASYEQYF.

This clone was seen only once. V gene TRBV5-8 combines with J gene TRBJ2-6; possibly TRBD1 for D (5 bases). Trimming removed 0 bases at V and 6 bases at J, with 10 bases between. The CDR3 extends over 15 amino acids. Germline CDR1 SGHTS, CDR2 YDEGEE. The CDR3 DNA sequence: TGTGCCAGCAGCTTGGATGGGGCCCCGGCCAACGTCCTGACTTTC. Translation: CASSLDGAPANVLTF.

This chain uses TRBV10-3 with TRBJ1-1, with D tentatively TRBD1 (6 bases). V shed 10 bases and J shed 4 bases, with 25 bases lying between them. The CDR3 is 16 residues long. The germline V gene encodes CDR1 ENHRY and CDR2 SYGVKD. The CDR3 protein is CATQTYGGGTGTEAFF. The CDR3 DNA reads as TGTGCCACTCAGACCTACGGGGGGGGCACTGGCACTGAAGCTTTCTTT.

The chain carries TRBV29-1 and TRBJ1-1; D is possibly TRBD1 (6 bases). Germline V lookup: CDR1 SQVTM, CDR2 ANQGSEA. The germline V and J ends were trimmed by 7 bases and 0 bases, with 12 bases remaining between them. The CDR3 has 13 amino acids. This chain's CDR3 is CSAVTGMNTEAFF. Here the CDR3 DNA reads TGCAGCGCTGTGACAGGCATGAACACTGAAGCTTTCTTT. The full variable domain, in which reference TRBV29-1 and TRBJ1-1 provide the parts outside the CDR3, is SAVISQKPSRDICQRGTSLTIQCQVDSQVTMMFWYRQQPGQSLTLIATANQGSEATYESGFVIDKFPISRPNLTFSTLTVSNMSPEDSSIYLCSAVTGMNTEAFFGQGTRLTVV.

This chain joins TRBV9 and TRBJ1-6, with 7 bases aligning to TRBD1. This CDR3 region has 15 residues. V was clipped by 3 bases and J by 10 bases; unmatched bases: 10. Per germline, CDR1 SGDLS and CDR2 YYNGEE. CDR3 in amino acids: CASSGPGTVGSPLHF. The CDR3 nucleotides read TGTGCCAGCAGCGGACCCGGGACAGTGGGATCACCCCTCCACTTT.

This clone has more than one count but fewer than ten. This chain connects TRBV4-2 to TRBJ2-7; TRBD2 agrees at 8 bases. The CDR3 is made up of 16 amino acids. Trimming took 0 bases from V and 0 from J; bases not matched to a gene: 4. Germline CDR1 LGHNA, CDR2 YNFKEQ. The CDR3 sequence: CASSQELADSSYEQYF. The CDR3 bases are TGTGCCAGCAGCCAAGAACTAGCGGATAGCTCCTACGAGCAGTACTTC.

This chain links TRBV11-2 with TRBJ1-2; D gene unclear. Germline V lookup: CDR1 SGHAT, CDR2 FQNNGV. The germline V and J ends were trimmed by 0 bases and 4 bases, with 6 bases remaining between them. The CDR3 contains 13 residues. In DNA, the CDR3 is TGTGCCAGCAGCTTAGACGTGGGCTATGGCTACACCTTC. This translates into CASSLDVGYGYTF.

The table lists this clone with a few counts. J is TRBJ2-5 and V is TRBV7-8; TRBD2 matches at 12 bases. CDR1 SGHVS and CDR2 FQNEAQ come from the germline V gene. J gave up 5 bases and V 4 bases, and 8 bases lay outside the gene matches. The CDR3 extends over 16 amino acids. CDR3 coding DNA: TGTGCCAGCAGCTCGACTAGCGGGGGAGGGTTGGAGACCCAGTACTTC. As protein: CASSSTSGGGLETQYF.

The gene calls are TRBV20-1 and TRBJ2-7, with D possibly being TRBD2 (5 bases). Germline CDR1 is DFQATT and CDR2 is SNEGSKA (reference sequence). Trimming removed 3 bases at V and 2 bases at J, with 5 bases between. The CDR3 is made up of 11 amino acids. The CDR3 DNA reads TGCAGTGCTAGCGGGACCTACGAGCAGTACTTC. It specifies CSASGTYEQYF.

The chain couples TRBV4-1 to TRBJ2-7; D may be TRBD1 (5 bases). Germline V gives CDR1 MGHRA, CDR2 YSYEKL. V lost 4 bases, J lost 5 bases, and 15 bases lay in between. This CDR3 spans 14 amino acids. The CDR3 loop reads CASSPRVIVDEQYF. Written as DNA, the CDR3 is TGCGCCAGCAGCCCCAGGGTCATTGTCGACGAGCAGTACTTC.

The count of this clone is one. V gene TRBV9 combines with J gene TRBJ2-3, with unresolved D. CDR1 and CDR2 from the germline V gene are SGDLS and YYNGEE. The V end lost 0 bases, the J end lost 6 bases, and 5 bases lay between the germline ends. This CDR3 has 12 amino acids. The CDR3 loop reads CASSVDWDTQYF. The CDR3, as DNA: TGTGCCAGCAGCGTAGACTGGGATACGCAGTATTTT.

This clone has just a few counts. This rearrangement joins TRBV5-1 to TRBJ2-1; possibly TRBD2 for D (6 bases). V lost 0 bases to trimming and J lost 4 bases, with 14 bases between them. The germline V gene encodes CDR1 SGHRS and CDR2 YFSETQ. The CDR3 runs to 16 residues. For the CDR3, the DNA is TGCGCCAGCAGCTTGGCCGGGGGTCTTCATTACAATGAGCAGTTCTTC. Its protein is CASSLAGGLHYNEQFF.

This clone was seen only a few times. The rearrangement uses TRBV18 and TRBJ1-2; possibly TRBD1 for D (6 bases). The CDR3 runs 14 residues. Per the germline V gene, CDR1 is KGHSH and CDR2 is LQKENI. Trimming removed 5 bases from V and 4 bases from J, with 14 bases in between. The CDR3 protein is CASSDRTDPYGYTF. CDR3 nucleotides: TGTGCCAGCTCAGATCGGACAGACCCCTATGGCTACACCTTC.